This entry lists 30 T cell receptor beta chains sequenced from one sample in a study of T cell changes during pregnancy in multiple sclerosis. Some clones are missing from TCRdb's copy, which holds only in-frame ones; the method was immunoSEQ multiplex PCR. The sample consists of fewer than 40,000 clones, 90% to 95% of them appearing once. The sequences come from CD4+ T cells from peripheral blood mononuclear cells, collected after pregnancy. Receptors were obtained from a female donor with multiple sclerosis, enrolled in a pregnancy study.

The rearrangement joins TRBV15 to TRBJ1-2; D is possibly TRBD1 (5 bases). There are 13 residues in the CDR3. V lost 1 base to trimming and J lost 4 bases, with 7 bases between them. The V gene's germline CDR1 is LNHNV and CDR2 YYDKDF (reference sequence). CDR3 loop: CATSRGQTYGYTF. The DNA of the CDR3 is TGTGCCACCAGCAGAGGACAGACCTATGGCTACACCTTC. Together with reference TRBV15 and TRBJ1-2, the CDR3 gives the full variable domain: DAMVIQNPRYQVTQFGKPVTLSCSQTLNHNVMYWYQQKSSQAPKLLFHYYDKDFNNEADTPDNFQSRRPNTSFCFLDIRSPGLGDTAMYLCATSRGQTYGYTFGSGTRLTVV.

The chain links TRBV7-6 to TRBJ2-3, with D possibly being TRBD2 (7 bases). V lost 1 base, J lost 1 base, and 15 bases lay in between. Germline assignment: CDR1 SGHVS and CDR2 FNYEAQ. The CDR3 spans 17 residues. CDR3 amino acids: CASSLVSLGGRTDTQYF. The CDR3 nucleotides are TGTGCCAGCAGCTTAGTTTCTCTCGGGGGGCGCACAGATACGCAGTATTTT.

V usage is TRBV6-6 and J usage is TRBJ2-3; 8 bases are shared with TRBD1. Germline values: CDR1 MNHNY, CDR2 SVGAGI (reference sequence). The trim removed 4 bases at V and 4 bases at J, leaving 1 base unmatched. CDR3 length: 13 residues. The CDR3 region has the DNA TGTGCCAGCAGTTCACAGGGGGCAGATACGCAGTATTTT. Amino acid sequence: CASSSQGADTQYF.

CDR3 nucleotide sequence: TGTGCCAGCAGTGAGACAGGAGGACCCTCCGAGCAGTACTTC. Translated, it gives CASSETGGPSEQYF. This chain connects TRBV2 to TRBJ2-7; maybe TRBD1 (6 bases). V was shortened by 3 bases and J by 6 bases, with 15 bases between the two germline ends. The CDR3 length is 14 residues. Looked up from germline, CDR1 is SNHLY and CDR2 is FYNNEI.

V gene TRBV2 combines with J gene TRBJ2-7, with TRBD1 as a possible D gene (8 bases). The CDR3 runs 12 residues. The V and J ends lost 4 bases and 7 bases respectively, with 11 bases between them. The V gene's germline CDR1 is SNHLY and CDR2 FYNNEI. The CDR3 spells CASSAQGGEQYF. In DNA form, the CDR3 reads TGTGCCAGCAGTGCACAGGGGGGGGAGCAGTACTTC.

This clone appeared a single time. The chain links TRBV5-6 to TRBJ1-2; 8 bases are a match to TRBD1. Trimming took 4 bases from V and 8 from J; bases not matched to a gene: 7. This CDR3 region has 13 residues. CDR1 and CDR2 from the germline V gene are SGHDT and YYEEEE. This CDR3 reads CASSNRDRIGYTF. CDR3 DNA sequence: TGTGCCAGCAGCAACCGGGACAGGATCGGCTACACCTTC.

V is TRBV5-6 and J is TRBJ1-2, with unresolved D. The CDR3 length is 14 residues. Per the germline V gene, CDR1 is SGHDT and CDR2 is YYEEEE. The V end was cut by 7 bases, the J end by 7 bases, with 20 bases between. The CDR3: CASALLSGMGGYTF. DNA of the CDR3: TGTGCCAGCGCCCTTTTATCCGGGATGGGTGGCTACACCTTC.

V is TRBV9 and J is TRBJ2-5; a possible D gene is TRBD1 (6 bases). V gave up 0 bases and J gave up 5 bases, with 14 bases separating them. CDR1 is SGDLS, CDR2 YYNGEE, per germline. The CDR3 is made up of 15 amino acids. The CDR3 region is CASSVGQGSRETQYF. CDR3 nucleotides: TGTGCCAGCAGCGTAGGTCAGGGGTCGCGGGAGACCCAGTACTTC.

The count of this clone is one. The chain carries TRBV7-2 and TRBJ2-7; TRBD2 is a possible D gene (5 bases). The CDR3 covers 16 residues. CDR1 is SGHTA, CDR2 FQGNSA, per germline. Trimming shortened V by 1 base and J by 2 bases, and 15 bases separated the two germline ends. As DNA, the CDR3 is TGTGCCAGCAGCTTAGAATCGGGATTCGGGGCCTACGAGCAGTACTTC. This translates into CASSLESGFGAYEQYF.

The chain has TRBV28 and TRBJ1-4, with 10 bases fitting TRBD1. J was trimmed by 8 bases and V by 7 bases; bases with no gene match: 4. There are 13 residues in the CDR3. CDR1 MDHEN and CDR2 SYDVKM come from the germline V gene. As DNA, the CDR3 is TGTGCCAGCAAAGACAGGGGGCAAGAAAAACTGTTTTTT. It specifies CASKDRGQEKLFF.

This clone was seen a few times. The chain has TRBV5-1 and TRBJ1-2; 10 bases agree with TRBD1. This CDR3 contains 16 residues. Trimming removed 6 bases from V and 8 bases from J; junction bases left unmatched: 16. CDR1 is SGHRS, CDR2 YFSETQ, per germline. The CDR3, as DNA: TGCGCCAGCATCCCGGGACAGGGGCTTCGGGGTGAGGGCTACACCTTC. This sequence encodes CASIPGQGLRGEGYTF.

This CDR3 is CASTQRAGRYNEQFF. CDR3 bases: TGTGCCAGCACCCAACGAGCGGGGCGATACAATGAGCAGTTCTTC. V is TRBV7-2 and J is TRBJ2-1, with 7 bases aligning to TRBD2. The CDR3 length is 15 residues. With V trimmed by 7 bases and J by 4 bases, 10 bases remained unmatched. CDR1 SGHTA and CDR2 FQGNSA come from the germline V gene.

The CDR3 nucleotides read TGTGCCAGCAGCAAAATCAGGGCGGCCCTCTCCTATAATTCACCCCTCCACTTT. Translation gives CASSKIRAALSYNSPLHF. The J gene is TRBJ1-6, the V gene TRBV21-1; the D call TRBD1 from the table was never checked on the DNA. TRBV21-1 is a documented pseudogene. The CDR3 length is 18 residues.

The table lists this clone with a count of one. The CDR3 protein is CASSSGQGYEQYF. As DNA, the CDR3 is TGTGCCAGCTCATCCGGACAGGGCTACGAGCAGTACTTC. The V gene is TRBV18, the J gene TRBJ2-7; TRBD1 matches at 8 bases. The CDR3 spans 13 residues. Germline CDR1 KGHSH, CDR2 LQKENI. J was trimmed by 3 bases and V by 5 bases; bases with no gene match: 3.

The V call is TRBV5-1, the J call TRBJ1-3; TRBD1 matches at 8 bases. The CDR3 loop spans 11 amino acids. The V gene end was trimmed by 5 bases and the J gene end by 15 bases; junction bases not matched to a gene: 7. Per the germline V gene, CDR1 is SGHRS and CDR2 is YFSETQ. The CDR3: CASRIPGQAYF. Here the CDR3 DNA reads TGCGCCAGCAGAATCCCGGGACAGGCATATTTT. Using reference TRBV5-1 and TRBJ1-3 for the parts outside the CDR3, the full variable domain is KAGVTQTPRYLIKTRGQQVTLSCSPISGHRSVSWYQQTPGQGLQFLFEYFSETQRNKGNFPGRFSGRQFSNSRSEMNVSTLELGDSALYLCASRIPGQAYFGEGSWLTVV.

The sample holds one count of this clone. This chain links TRBV9 with TRBJ2-3, with a tentative D call TRBD2 (6 bases). CDR1 is SGDLS, CDR2 YYNGEE, per germline. V was pared by 1 base and J by 4 bases, with 13 bases between. The CDR3 runs 15 residues. CDR3 DNA: TGTGCCAGCAGCGTAACCGGGGGTAAGCCAGATACGCAGTATTTT. Its protein product is CASSVTGGKPDTQYF.

This chain joins TRBV5-1 and TRBJ1-1, with TRBD1 as a possible D gene (6 bases). Germline assignment: CDR1 SGHRS and CDR2 YFSETQ. Trimming left V 0 bases short and J 3 bases short, with 12 bases between. The CDR3 is 15 residues long. CDR3 sequence reads: CASSLGGYRDTEAFF. For the CDR3, the DNA is TGCGCCAGCAGCTTGGGGGGCTACAGGGACACTGAAGCTTTCTTT.

The chain has TRBV13 and TRBJ1-6, with D maybe TRBD1 (5 bases). The V gene lost 2 bases and the J gene lost 6 bases, with 5 bases spanning the gap. CDR3 length equals 13 residues. The V gene's germline CDR1 is PRHDT and CDR2 FYEKMQ (reference sequence). CDR3 DNA: TGTGCCAGCAGCTTAAGGGGTAATTCACCCCTCCACTTT. Its translation: CASSLRGNSPLHF. The entire variable domain, with the rest obtained from reference TRBV13 and TRBJ1-6, is as follows: AAGVIQSPRHLIKEKRETATLKCYPIPRHDTVYWYQQGPGQDPQFLISFYEKMQSDKGSIPDRFSAQQFSDYHSELNMSSLELGDSALYFCASSLRGNSPLHFGNGTRLTVT.

CDR3 sequence: CASSDVGGKDTQYF. In DNA form, the CDR3 reads TGCGCCAGCAGTGATGTGGGGGGGAAAGATACGCAGTATTTT. This sequence joins TRBV10-1 and TRBJ2-3, with TRBD2 matching 7 bases. Germline V lookup: CDR1 WNHNN, CDR2 SYGVQD (reference sequence). There are 14 residues in the CDR3. The J segment lost 5 bases and the V segment lost 3 bases, leaving 5 bases of the junction unmatched.

The chain recombines TRBV5-1 with TRBJ2-5; the D is unclear. The germline V gene has CDR1 SGHRS and CDR2 YFSETQ. V lost 1 base and J lost 1, with 11 bases in between. The CDR3 length is 15 residues. CDR3 in DNA: TGCGCCAGCAGCTTGCGTCCGCGCATCCAAGAGACCCAGTACTTC. As protein: CASSLRPRIQETQYF.

The chain carries TRBV2 and TRBJ1-2, with TRBD1 matching 7 bases. Germline CDR1 is SNHLY and CDR2 is FYNNEI. V was clipped by 6 bases and J by 5 bases; unmatched bases: 9. The length of the CDR3 is 14 residues. DNA of the CDR3: TGTGCCAGCAGGTCAACCGGGACAGTTTATGGCTACACCTTC. It translates to CASRSTGTVYGYTF.

This clone was picked up one time. The chain links TRBV4-2 to TRBJ1-1; 7 bases map to TRBD1. CDR1 and CDR2 from the germline V gene are LGHNA and YNFKEQ. V dropped 5 bases and J dropped 0; count of bases not matched to a gene: 3. CDR3 size: 14 residues. The CDR3 loop is CASSEGALNTEAFF. The CDR3 DNA is TGTGCCAGCAGCGAGGGGGCCCTGAACACTGAAGCTTTCTTT.

The chain employs TRBV30 and TRBJ2-7, with a weak D call TRBD2 (6 bases). The CDR3 loop spans 12 amino acids. Per germline, CDR1 GTSNPN and CDR2 SVGIG (reference sequence). V gave up 3 bases and J gave up 4 bases, with 10 bases separating them. CDR3: CAWSGGIYEQYF. Here the CDR3 DNA reads TGTGCCTGGAGCGGGGGAATATACGAGCAGTACTTC.

To note about this clone: Germline is not matched at one junction end, which may reflect a read error. The CDR3 region is CASSTPGRVNTEAFF. CDR3 DNA sequence: TGTGCCAGCAGTACCCCGGGAAGGGTGAATACTGAAGCTTTCTTT. This sequence joins TRBV6-1 and TRBJ1-1; no clear D. Germline CDR1 is MNHNS and CDR2 is SASEGT. There are 15 residues in the CDR3.

The chain carries TRBV2 and TRBJ1-2; 8 bases map to TRBD1. The germline V gene has CDR1 SNHLY and CDR2 FYNNEI. V lost 10 bases, J lost 4 bases, and 14 bases stayed unmatched. The length of the CDR3 is 15 residues. The CDR3 is CATGTGFLSLYGYTF. CDR3 in DNA: TGTGCCACCGGGACAGGCTTTTTATCCCTCTATGGCTACACCTTC.

V is TRBV2 and J is TRBJ1-2, with 7 nucleotides matching TRBD1. The ends lost 5 bases at V and 6 bases at J; junction bases unmatched: 6. The CDR3 runs 13 residues. From germline, CDR1 is SNHLY and CDR2 FYNNEI. Here the CDR3 reads CASSNDRVNGYTF. CDR3 nucleotides: TGTGCCAGCAGTAATGACAGGGTTAATGGCTACACCTTC.

CDR3 residues: CASSPPVSGQASYEQYF. The CDR3 DNA is TGTGCCAGCTCACCACCGGTGTCGGGACAGGCCTCCTACGAGCAGTACTTC. The rearrangement uses TRBV18 and TRBJ2-7; TRBD1 aligns across 8 bases. V gave up 0 bases and J gave up 0 bases; unmatched junction bases: 7. Germline V CDR1 and CDR2: KGHSH, LQKENI. The CDR3 length is 17 residues.

The J gene is TRBJ2-5, the V gene TRBV7-2, with 8 bases identical to TRBD2. V lost 4 bases and J lost 2; bases outside the gene matches: 3. CDR1 and CDR2 from the germline V gene are SGHTA and FQGNSA. CDR3 size: 14 residues. The CDR3 spells CASSSGGQQETQYF. As DNA, the CDR3 is TGTGCCAGCAGCTCGGGAGGGCAACAAGAGACCCAGTACTTC.

For this clone: One end of the junction fails to match germline, which may point to a read error. V usage is TRBV5-1 and J usage is TRBJ1-1; no firm D call. The CDR3 is made up of 14 amino acids. The V gene's germline CDR1 is SGHRS and CDR2 YFSETQ. Here the CDR3 DNA reads TGCGCCAGCAGATTGGAAGGGAGCAGCACTGAAGCTTTCTTT. Its protein product is CASRLEGSSTEAFF.

V usage is TRBV5-6 and J usage is TRBJ2-2, with a weak D call TRBD1 (7 bases). Germline V CDR1 and CDR2: SGHDT, YYEEEE. V was shortened by 4 bases and J by 1 base, with 14 bases between the two germline ends. The length of the CDR3 is 16 residues. The CDR3 is CASSQGGPLNTGELFF. The CDR3 coding sequence is TGTGCCAGCAGCCAGGGGGGCCCTTTGAACACCGGGGAGCTGTTTTTT. Complete variable domain (other parts from reference TRBV5-6 and TRBJ2-2): DAGVTQSPTHLIKTRGQQVTLRCSPKSGHDTVSWYQQALGQGPQFIFQYYEEEERQRGNFPDRFSGHQFPNYSSELNVNALLLGDSALYLCASSQGGPLNTGELFFGEGSRLTVL.